This TCR beta chain was observed in a study of blood T cell repertoires in COVID-19. Clones were sequenced by immunoSEQ multiplex PCR, and TCRdb holds only the in-frame ones, with some missing. The sample holds under 45,000 clones, over 80% seen once. The CDR3 runs 15 residues. The V gene end was trimmed by 4 bases and the J gene end by 2 bases; junction bases not matched to a gene: 4. Germline CDR1 MNHNY, CDR2 SVGAGI (reference sequence). This chain joins TRBV6-6 and TRBJ2-5; 10 bases line up with TRBD2. This TCR was sampled from a human donor in a cohort sampled during active COVID-19. The specimen sequenced was peripheral blood. The CDR3 nucleotides are TGTGCCAGCAGTTCACTAGCGGGGAGACAAGAGACCCAGTACTTC. Its translation: CASSSLAGRQETQYF.